These 6 T cell receptor beta chains share one sample of origin, sequenced in a study of control samples from healthy donors and cancer patients. Generated by immunoSEQ multiplex PCR, the TCRdb table keeps only in-frame clones and is missing some. The table includes 90,000 to 130,000 clones, roughly four fifths detected once. The source material was blood. The receptors derive from a man in his late teens or twenties in good health.

The V and J genes are TRBV5-4 and TRBJ2-3, with TRBD2 matching 8 bases. Per the germline V gene, CDR1 is SGHNT and CDR2 is YYREEE (reference sequence). J gave up 0 bases and V 4 bases, and 4 bases lay outside the gene matches. CDR3 length equals 15 residues. This CDR3 reads CASSPSGGSTDTQYF. CDR3 DNA sequence: TGTGCCAGCAGCCCCAGCGGGGGTAGCACAGATACGCAGTATTTT. Full variable domain (missing parts from reference TRBV5-4 and TRBJ2-3): ETGVTQSPTHLIKTRGQQVTLRCSSQSGHNTVSWYQQALGQGPQFIFQYYREEENGRGNFPPRFSGLQFPNYSSELNVNALELDDSALYLCASSPSGGSTDTQYFGPGTRLTVL.

This chain uses TRBV5-4 with TRBJ2-1; TRBD1 matches 9 bases. The CDR3 runs to 18 residues. Germline CDR1 is SGHNT and CDR2 is YYREEE (reference sequence). V lost 5 bases and J lost 9; bases outside the gene matches: 21. The CDR3 DNA reads as TGTGCCAGCAGTACCGGGACAGGGTCAACCCACAGCCTAGGTGAGCAGTTCTTC. Translation gives CASSTGTGSTHSLGEQFF.

This clone was recorded a few times. This chain joins TRBV7-9 and TRBJ1-2; D gene uncertain. The CDR3 loop spans 14 amino acids. Germline CDR1 SEHNR, CDR2 FQNEAQ (reference sequence). Trimming took 1 base from V and 4 from J, leaving 10 bases between them. CDR3: CASSLVGLSYGYTF. For the CDR3, the DNA is TGTGCCAGCAGCTTAGTGGGATTGAGCTATGGCTACACCTTC.

This clone was seen just once. J is TRBJ2-2 and V is TRBV7-9, with a tentative D call TRBD2 (6 bases). This CDR3 is built from 16 residues. V was trimmed by 2 bases and J by 0 bases, leaving 10 bases between them. CDR1 is SEHNR and CDR2 is FQNEAQ in the germline V gene (reference sequence). CDR3 nucleotide sequence: TGTGCCAGCAGCTTAAGGAGGGTCGCGAACACCGGGGAGCTGTTTTTT. This encodes CASSLRRVANTGELFF.

This chain joins TRBV11-3 and TRBJ1-1; D is perhaps TRBD1 (5 bases). The V gene lost 3 bases and the J gene lost 2 bases, with 7 bases spanning the gap. The CDR3 sequence is 13 residues long. From germline, CDR1 is SGHNT and CDR2 YENEEA. The CDR3 region is CASSLQGNTEAFF. Here the CDR3 DNA reads TGTGCCAGCAGCTTGCAGGGTAACACTGAAGCTTTCTTT. The variable domain in full, with the rest retrieved from reference TRBV11-3 and TRBJ1-1, is EAGVVQSPRYKIIEKKQPVAFWCNPISGHNTLYWYLQNLGQGPELLIRYENEEAVDDSQLPKDRFSAERLKGVDSTLKIQPAELGDSAVYLCASSLQGNTEAFFGQGTRLTVV.

The chain joins TRBV7-2 to TRBJ1-1; D possibly corresponds to TRBD1 (5 bases). V lost 5 bases and J lost 13, with 23 bases in between. Looked up from germline, CDR1 is SGHTA and CDR2 is FQGNSA. The CDR3 length is 14 residues. CDR3 protein: CASSPFGTNAIGFF. The DNA for the CDR3 is TGTGCCAGCAGCCCGTTCGGGACGAACGCGATCGGTTTCTTT.